This passage covers 20 T cell receptor beta chains from one sample sequenced in a study of radiation and T cells in renal cell carcinoma. The time point here: blood 4 weeks post-SBRT, at nephrectomy. The treatment here: 15 Gy SBRT to primary tumor, nephrectomy 4 weeks later. TCRdb's copy holds only in-frame clones and misses some; the assay was immunoSEQ multiplex PCR. The sample yields about 74,000 clones, 80% to 90% seen once. Here the sequenced sample was blood, taken from a patient whose treatment included radiotherapy and nephrectomy. Every receptor here comes from a woman aged 70-85 years with renal cell carcinoma.

The gene calls are TRBV2 and TRBJ2-7, with 7 bases aligning to TRBD2. The CDR3 sequence is 14 residues long. CDR1 SNHLY and CDR2 FYNNEI come from the germline V gene. V gave up 3 bases and J gave up 4 bases; unmatched junction bases: 6. CDR3 bases: TGTGCCAGCAGTGATTTAGCGGGTGGGTACGAGCAGTACTTC. Its protein product is CASSDLAGGYEQYF.

This clone was counted a few times. CDR3 amino acids: CSVEIQANYGYTF. CDR3 nucleotide sequence: TGCAGCGTTGAAATACAGGCTAACTATGGCTACACCTTC. The chain is built from TRBV29-1 and TRBJ1-2; perhaps TRBD1 as D (5 bases). The CDR3 length is 13 residues. Trimming pared 2 bases from V and 0 bases from J, leaving 7 bases between. Germline-derived CDR1 and CDR2 are SQVTM and ANQGSEA.

The chain recombines TRBV4-2 with TRBJ2-3; 9 positions agree with TRBD2. J was trimmed by 1 base and V by 5 bases; bases with no gene match: 4. Germline V gene lookup returns CDR1 LGHNA and CDR2 YNFKEQ. There are 15 residues in the CDR3. CDR3 sequence (DNA): TGTGCCAGCAGCTTCCAGCGGGGGGGCACAGATACGCAGTATTTT. This sequence encodes CASSFQRGGTDTQYF.

The V call is TRBV2, the J call TRBJ2-4, with D possibly matching TRBD1 (6 bases). Germline assignment: CDR1 SNHLY and CDR2 FYNNEI. V lost 4 bases and J lost 6, with 13 bases in between. The CDR3 totals 14 residues. CDR3 region: CASSGAQGGNIQYF. In nucleotides, the CDR3 is TGTGCCAGCAGTGGGGCACAGGGCGGAAACATTCAGTACTTC.

J is TRBJ2-2 and V is TRBV5-4; perhaps D is TRBD1 or TRBD2 (5 bases each). V lost 1 base and J lost 0, with 10 bases in between. From germline, CDR1 is SGHNT and CDR2 YYREEE (reference sequence). This CDR3 spans 16 amino acids. Here the CDR3 reads CASSLPGRTNTGELFF. The CDR3 DNA is TGTGCCAGCAGCTTGCCGGGACGTACGAACACCGGGGAGCTGTTTTTT. The complete variable domain, with remaining parts taken from reference TRBV5-4 and TRBJ2-2, reads ETGVTQSPTHLIKTRGQQVTLRCSSQSGHNTVSWYQQALGQGPQFIFQYYREEENGRGNFPPRFSGLQFPNYSSELNVNALELDDSALYLCASSLPGRTNTGELFFGEGSRLTVL.

V and J are TRBV7-6 and TRBJ2-2; a possible D gene is TRBD2 (5 bases). The V end was cut by 5 bases, the J end by 3 bases, with 7 bases between. The CDR3 is 13 amino acids. Per germline, CDR1 SGHVS and CDR2 FNYEAQ. CDR3 DNA sequence: TGTGCCAGCAGCCCGCGGGACACCGGGGAGCTGTTTTTT. Protein: CASSPRDTGELFF.

This chain connects TRBV6-1 to TRBJ2-3; 7 nucleotides match TRBD1. V shed 3 bases, J shed 2 bases, and the junction held 8 bases outside the gene matches. The germline CDR1 and CDR2 sequences are MNHNS and SASEGT. The CDR3 sequence is 16 residues long. CDR3 amino acids: CASSELTGSPTDTQYF. In nucleotides, the CDR3 is TGTGCCAGCAGTGAGTTGACAGGGTCCCCCACAGATACGCAGTATTTT.

The gene calls are TRBV18 and TRBJ2-5; no firm D call. V was pared by 3 bases and J by 5 bases, with 13 bases between. This CDR3 spans 14 amino acids. Per the germline V gene, CDR1 is KGHSH and CDR2 is LQKENI. CDR3 DNA sequence: TGTGCCAGCTCACCCCCTTCGGCTGGGGAGACCCAGTACTTC. It specifies CASSPPSAGETQYF. Full variable domain (missing parts from reference TRBV18 and TRBJ2-5): NAGVMQNPRHLVRRRGQEARLRCSPMKGHSHVYWYRQLPEEGLKFMVYLQKENIIDESGMPKERFSAEFPKEGPSILRIQQVVRGDSAAYFCASSPPSAGETQYFGPGTRLLVL.

The CDR3 region has the DNA TGTGCCAGCTCACCACTGGAGGGGCCTATGAACACTGAAGCTTTCTTT. Translating it yields CASSPLEGPMNTEAFF. The chain employs TRBV18 and TRBJ1-1; possible D gene TRBD1, 5 bases. V lost 1 base and J lost 0, with 12 bases in between. CDR1 and CDR2 from the germline V gene are KGHSH and LQKENI. The CDR3 covers 16 residues.

The gene calls are TRBV19 and TRBJ1-5, with D hard to call. The CDR3 runs to 14 residues. V was clipped by 5 bases and J by 5 bases, with 13 bases between them. CDR1 is LNHDA, CDR2 SQIVND, per germline (reference sequence). The DNA of the CDR3 is TGTGCCAGTAGTTTCTCGGGAGAAGATCAGCCCCAGCATTTT. This codes for CASSFSGEDQPQHF.

CDR3 nucleotides: TGTGCCAGCAGCTTAGAGGGGCACGGGGGTCAGCCCCAGCATTTT. This encodes CASSLEGHGGQPQHF. This chain uses TRBV7-2 with TRBJ1-5, with D perhaps matching TRBD1 (5 bases). Trimming took off 1 base at V and 6 bases at J, with 13 bases between the two ends. The V gene's germline CDR1 is SGHTA and CDR2 FQGNSA. The CDR3 is made up of 15 amino acids. The full variable domain, with the rest looked up from reference TRBV7-2 and TRBJ1-5, is GAGVSQSPSNKVTEKGKDVELRCDPISGHTALYWYRQSLGQGLEFLIYFQGNSAPDKSGLPSDRFSAERTGGSVSTLTIQRTQQEDSAVYLCASSLEGHGGQPQHFGDGTRLSIL.

This clone was seen just once. The chain carries TRBV9 and TRBJ1-5, with 7 bases that match TRBD1. The CDR3 contains 14 residues. Per the germline V gene, CDR1 is SGDLS and CDR2 is YYNGEE. The trim removed 3 bases at V and 3 bases at J, leaving 3 bases unmatched. CDR3 residues: CASSGTGDNQPQHF. As DNA, the CDR3 is TGTGCCAGCAGCGGAACAGGGGACAATCAGCCCCAGCATTTT.

V gene TRBV6-6 combines with J gene TRBJ1-3; D unclear. Germline CDR1 is MNHNY and CDR2 is SVGAGI (reference sequence). V was shortened by 6 bases and J by 2 bases, with 17 bases between the two germline ends. The CDR3 contains 16 residues. CDR3 loop: CASRGNRDGAGNTIYF. CDR3 coding DNA: TGTGCCAGCAGGGGTAACCGCGACGGTGCTGGAAACACCATATATTTT.

V gene TRBV7-2 combines with J gene TRBJ2-5; 10 bases are a match to TRBD2. The CDR3 is 15 amino acids. The junction had 9 bases not matched to a gene; V was cut back by 4 bases and J by 7 bases. Germline-derived CDR1 and CDR2 are SGHTA and FQGNSA. CDR3 in amino acids: CASSSSSGGSGTQYF. The CDR3 DNA reads TGTGCCAGCAGCTCCTCTAGCGGGGGCTCAGGGACCCAGTACTTC.

The J gene is TRBJ1-5, the V gene TRBV7-2; D remains ambiguous. Germline assignment: CDR1 SGHTA and CDR2 FQGNSA. V gave up 2 bases and J gave up 0 bases, with 8 bases separating them. The CDR3 length is 15 residues. CDR3 DNA: TGTGCCAGCAGCTTAACCCGGTCTAGCAATCAGCCCCAGCATTTT. This encodes CASSLTRSSNQPQHF.

V is TRBV13 and J is TRBJ2-2; D not certain. Trimming stripped 0 bases from V and 7 bases from J, with 3 bases between. This CDR3 spans 12 amino acids. Germline V gene lookup returns CDR1 PRHDT and CDR2 FYEKMQ (reference sequence). In nucleotides, the CDR3 is TGTGCCAGCAGCTTAGGCCGCGGGGAGCTGTTTTTT. Translation: CASSLGRGELFF.

As to this clone: Distinct nucleotide sequences in the sample also encode this CDR3. The chain is built from TRBV5-1 and TRBJ1-1, with 9 bases fitting TRBD1. Losses at the gene ends were 0 bases for V and 4 bases for J; bases not matched to a gene: 1. Germline CDR1 reads SGHRS; CDR2 reads YFSETQ. CDR3 length: 14 residues. The CDR3 coding sequence is TGCGCCAGCAGCTTGGAGACAGGGGGCACTGAAGCTTTCTTT. Encoded protein: CASSLETGGTEAFF.

V is TRBV6-6 and J is TRBJ2-3, with 10 bases identical to TRBD2. This CDR3 is 15 amino acids long. Germline V gene lookup returns CDR1 MNHNY and CDR2 SVGAGI (reference sequence). After removal of 5 bases from V and 1 base from J, the junction contained 3 bases not matched to a gene. The CDR3 reads CASSNLAGGTDTQYF. DNA for the CDR3: TGTGCCAGCAGTAACCTAGCGGGGGGCACAGATACGCAGTATTTT.

CDR3: CASRSTGDGYTF. The CDR3 DNA sequence: TGTGCCAGCAGATCCACAGGGGATGGCTACACCTTC. The rearrangement joins TRBV28 to TRBJ1-2; TRBD1 agrees at 7 bases. This CDR3 is 12 amino acids long. CDR1 is MDHEN and CDR2 is SYDVKM in the germline V gene. V lost 6 bases to trimming and J lost 6 bases; unmatched junction nucleotides: 4.

CDR3 loop: CASRGYTGELFF. CDR3 coding DNA: TGTGCCAGCAGAGGGTACACCGGGGAGCTGTTTTTT. V and J are TRBV6-1 and TRBJ2-2; the D is unclear. The CDR3 totals 12 residues. Between the trimmed V and J ends, which lost 6 bases and 3 bases, there was a span of 5 bases. Germline CDR1 MNHNS, CDR2 SASEGT.